This T cell receptor beta chain was found in a study of control samples from healthy donors and cancer patients. Assay: immunoSEQ multiplex PCR; the TCRdb copy retains only in-frame clones and omits some. Found here are approximately 86,000 clones, more than 85% of them singletons; the top ten hold over 1.3%. V shed 1 base and J shed 0 bases, with 7 bases lying between them. The length of the CDR3 is 15 residues. Looked up from germline, CDR1 is MGHDK and CDR2 is SYGVNS. Sample: blood. The sequence was collected from a woman in her twenties or thirties in good health. The chain has TRBV25-1 and TRBJ2-1, with D perhaps being TRBD1 or TRBD2 (5 bases each). CDR3 region: CASSESGSSYNEQFF. The CDR3 region has the DNA TGTGCCAGCAGTGAATCAGGGAGCTCCTACAATGAGCAGTTCTTC.